The present TCR beta chain was sequenced within a study of T cell responses to AZD1222 COVID-19 vaccine. Findings and limits, study-wide: Possibly, clonal diversity was underestimated; donors were largely white British and included more females. Reportedly, close to half of spike-specific TCRs are directed against unmutated variant regions. Vaccine-associated CD4 TCRs ranged over spike, dominating at 160-218 and 743-854.

The repertoire was sequenced with immunoSEQ multiplex PCR; TCRdb's copy has only in-frame clones and lacks some. Of under 200,000 clones listed, 88% were seen once; the top ten hold 5.5%. As regards this clone: Its antigen is not identified.

The sample here was peripheral blood, taken on day 0 of AZD1222 vaccination. The clonotype comes from an adult in good health.

The CDR3 DNA sequence: TGCGCCAGCAGGCGGGACAGCCAGTTGTCTGGAAACACCATATATTTT. It codes for CASRRDSQLSGNTIYF. V gene TRBV4-3 combines with J gene TRBJ1-3, with 7 bases that match TRBD1. This CDR3 contains 16 residues. Trimming took 6 bases from V and 1 from J; bases not matched to a gene: 9. The germline V gene has CDR1 LGHNA and CDR2 YSLEER.